The 12 T cell receptor beta chains below all came from one sample that was sequenced in a study of T-cell reconstitution after alpha-beta-depleted transplantation in children listed by TCRdb under 2016. To prepare the library, PCR was applied. TCRdb shows the sequencer as Illumina HiSeq 2500. TCR library preparation used molecular barcoding, with unique molecular identifiers applied to normalize quantification of the TCRbeta repertoire. Clones were called with MiXCR by TCRdb after fastp trimmed the public reads at Q25, and only in-frame beta chains were retained. Under each unique CDR3 protein, matching rows form one entry showing the most common genes and DNA. The sample yields some 400,000 distinct CDR3 sequences; roughly 21% were counted once. 3.5% to 4% of the sample is in the top ten clones. The input for sequencing was PBMCs from the stem cell graft donor, taken from the stem cell graft. The source of these receptors is a human donor who donated a stem cell graft to a child with acute myeloid leukemia.

The chain employs TRBV5-1 and TRBJ2-1; weak D call: TRBD2 (5 bases). The V and J ends lost 1 base and 0 bases respectively, with 17 bases between them. Germline CDR1 and CDR2: SGHRS and YFSETQ. The CDR3 loop spans 18 amino acids. This CDR3 reads CASSLRRPGGYSYNEQFF. The CDR3 bases are TGCGCCAGCAGCTTGCGGAGGCCCGGTGGTTACTCCTACAATGAGCAGTTCTTC.

This clonotype has just a few counts. The V gene is TRBV3-1, the J gene TRBJ2-6; D possibly uses TRBD1 or TRBD2 (6 bases each). Germline V gives CDR1 LGHDT, CDR2 YNNKEL (reference sequence). The CDR3 length is 19 residues. Trimming took off 0 bases at V and 1 base at J, with 16 bases between the two ends. CDR3 residues: CASSQDSAGDFSGANVLTF. DNA for the CDR3: TGTGCCAGCAGCCAAGATTCGGCAGGGGACTTTTCTGGGGCCAACGTCCTGACTTTC.

This chain uses TRBV28 with TRBJ1-1, with 7 bases fitting TRBD1. The CDR3 consists of 15 residues. J was trimmed by 4 bases and V by 7 bases; bases with no gene match: 12. Germline-derived CDR1 and CDR2 are MDHEN and SYDVKM. In nucleotides, the CDR3 is TGTGCCAGCACCGTAGGACAGGCGGATGGCACTGAAGCTTTCTTT. This gives the protein CASTVGQADGTEAFF. Together with reference TRBV28 and TRBJ1-1, the CDR3 gives the full variable domain: DVKVTQSSRYLVKRTGEKVFLECVQDMDHENMFWYRQDPGLGLRLIYFSYDVKMKEKGDIPEGYSVSREKKERFSLILESASTNQTSMYLCASTVGQADGTEAFFGQGTRLTVV.

Only a few counts were recorded for this clonotype. The chain combines TRBV29-1 with TRBJ2-2, with D tentatively TRBD1 or TRBD2 (5 bases each). The V end lost 6 bases, the J end lost 0 bases, and 14 bases lay between the germline ends. Germline loops: CDR1 SQVTM, CDR2 ANQGSEA. CDR3 length equals 15 residues. In DNA form, the CDR3 reads TGCAGCGTGGGGGACCGGGGCGCGAACACCGGGGAGCTGTTTTTT. Translated, it gives CSVGDRGANTGELFF.

The chain uses TRBV15 and TRBJ2-1; 9 nucleotides match TRBD2. V lost 4 bases and J lost 9; bases outside the gene matches: 13. CDR3 length: 16 residues. CDR1 and CDR2 from the germline V gene are LNHNV and YYDKDF (reference sequence). CDR3 nucleotides: TGTGCCACCAGCAAGAGGATAGCGGGAGTCGGCGGTGAGCAGTTCTTC. It codes for CATSKRIAGVGGEQFF. Drawing the rest from reference TRBV15 and TRBJ2-1, the complete variable domain is DAMVIQNPRYQVTQFGKPVTLSCSQTLNHNVMYWYQQKSSQAPKLLFHYYDKDFNNEADTPDNFQSRRPNTSFCFLDIRSPGLGDTAMYLCATSKRIAGVGGEQFFGPGTRLTVL.

This chain uses TRBV15 with TRBJ2-2, with 7 nucleotides matching TRBD1. V lost 3 bases, J lost 1 base, and 11 bases stayed unmatched. Germline-derived CDR1 and CDR2 are LNHNV and YYDKDF (reference sequence). The CDR3 extends over 18 amino acids. The CDR3 nucleotides read TGTGCCACCAGCAGCCATCCTCAAACAGGGGAGAACACCGGGGAGCTGTTTTTT. Its translation is CATSSHPQTGENTGELFF.

The chain carries TRBV29-1 and TRBJ1-5, with D tentatively TRBD1 (5 bases). Trimming took off 6 bases at V and 6 bases at J, with 9 bases between the two ends. This CDR3 is 11 amino acids long. Germline CDR1 is SQVTM and CDR2 is ANQGSEA. In DNA form, the CDR3 reads TGCAGCGTGCAGGGCCCTCAGCCCCAGCATTTT. This sequence encodes CSVQGPQPQHF.

The genes are TRBV25-1 and TRBJ1-1; the D gene is possibly TRBD1 (5 bases). The ends were cut back, 6 bases at V and 1 base at J, with 12 bases in the middle. The CDR3 is made up of 14 amino acids. CDR1 is MGHDK and CDR2 is SYGVNS in the germline V gene. The DNA of the CDR3 is TGTGCCAGCAGGGAGATGGGGCCGAACACTGAAGCTTTCTTT. Protein sequence: CASREMGPNTEAFF. Variable domain in full (rest from reference TRBV25-1 and TRBJ1-1): EADIYQTPRYLVIGTGKKITLECSQTMGHDKMYWYQQDPGMELHLIHYSYGVNSTEKGDLSSESTVSRIRTEHFPLTLESARPSHTSQYLCASREMGPNTEAFFGQGTRLTVV.

This clonotype was seen more than once but under ten times. The chain links TRBV3-1 to TRBJ2-3; 9 nucleotides align to TRBD2. The V gene end was trimmed by 1 base and the J gene end by 4 bases; junction bases not matched to a gene: 15. Germline CDR1 is LGHDT and CDR2 is YNNKEL (reference sequence). The CDR3 totals 19 residues. The CDR3 coding sequence is TGTGCCAGCAGCCAAGTGCCACAGATTCCGGGACTAGCTCCAGATACGCAGTATTTT. It encodes CASSQVPQIPGLAPDTQYF.

This clonotype was detected ten times or more. The chain has TRBV29-1 and TRBJ2-1; the D is unclear. The germline V gene encodes CDR1 SQVTM and CDR2 ANQGSEA. The CDR3 length is 14 residues. The V and J ends lost 7 bases and 1 base respectively, with 14 bases between them. This chain's CDR3 is CSARRAISYNEQFF. The CDR3 nucleotides read TGCAGCGCCCGACGAGCGATTTCCTACAATGAGCAGTTCTTC.

The chain is built from TRBV12-3 or TRBV12-4 and TRBJ1-1; D unclear. V was pared by 4 bases and J by 1 base, with 10 bases between. This CDR3 has 14 residues. The CDR3 protein is CASSYEAGNTEAFF. CDR3 DNA: TGTGCCAGCAGTTACGAGGCAGGGAACACTGAAGCTTTCTTT.

This chain uses TRBV5-1 with TRBJ2-3, with TRBD2 matching over 7 bases. The length of the CDR3 is 15 residues. CDR1 is SGHRS and CDR2 is YFSETQ in the germline V gene. Trimming removed 4 bases from V and 0 bases from J; junction bases left unmatched: 5. This CDR3 reads CASSTGTISTDTQYF. CDR3 coding DNA: TGCGCCAGCAGCACCGGGACTATCAGCACAGATACGCAGTATTTT.